This TCR beta chain was observed in a study of blood T cell repertoires in COVID-19. The study recruited people aged roughly 18 to 100 years across about 25 US areas. Germline CDR1 is SGHVS and CDR2 is FQNEAQ. The CDR3 sequence is 15 residues long. Deletions cut 2 bases from V and 0 bases from J, with 10 bases between. In the study's own analysis: Reference gene primer amplification gave estimated nucleated cell counts. Repertoires were generated with immunoSEQ multiplex PCR, while TCRdb's copy carries only in-frame clones and drops some. Clone size and V and J calls were adopted from that table, with D and trimming inferred from the DNA. In the table there are over 200,000 clones, roughly 85% of which are singletons.

The sequence came from a man aged 35-49 years who had recovered from COVID-19. The V gene is TRBV7-8, the J gene TRBJ1-2; possible D gene TRBD1, 5 bases. Sequencing was performed on PBMCs or T cells enriched from blood (not recorded which). The CDR3 DNA reads as TGTGCCAGCAGCTTATATGGGGCGGCTAACTATGGCTACACCTTC. Amino acid sequence: CASSLYGAANYGYTF.